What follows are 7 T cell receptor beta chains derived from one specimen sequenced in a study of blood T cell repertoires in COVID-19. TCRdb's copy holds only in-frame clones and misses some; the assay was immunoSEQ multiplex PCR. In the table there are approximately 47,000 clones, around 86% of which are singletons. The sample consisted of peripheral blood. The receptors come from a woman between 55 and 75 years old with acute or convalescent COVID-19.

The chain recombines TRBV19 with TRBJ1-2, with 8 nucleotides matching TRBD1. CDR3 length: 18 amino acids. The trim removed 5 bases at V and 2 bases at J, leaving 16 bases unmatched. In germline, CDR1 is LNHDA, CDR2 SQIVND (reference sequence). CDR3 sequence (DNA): TGTGCCAGTAGTGCGCACCCGGGGACAGGCCGTAAGAACTATGGCTACACCTTC. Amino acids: CASSAHPGTGRKNYGYTF.

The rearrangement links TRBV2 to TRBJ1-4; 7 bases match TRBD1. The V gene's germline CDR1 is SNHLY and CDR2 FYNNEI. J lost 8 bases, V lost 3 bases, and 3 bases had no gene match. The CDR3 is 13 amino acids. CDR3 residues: CASSETGTEKLFF. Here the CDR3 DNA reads TGTGCCAGCAGTGAGACAGGGACAGAAAAACTGTTTTTT. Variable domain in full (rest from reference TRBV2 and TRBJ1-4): EPEVTQTPSHQVTQMGQEVILRCVPISNHLYFYWYRQILGQKVEFLVSFYNNEISEKSEIFDDQFSVERPDGSNFTLKIRSTKLEDSAMYFCASSETGTEKLFFGSGTQLSVL.

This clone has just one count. The chain's CDR3 is CSVALGVNEKLFF. The CDR3 DNA is TGCAGCGTTGCCCTCGGGGTGAATGAAAAACTGTTTTTT. This chain links TRBV29-1 with TRBJ1-4; D is undetermined. CDR3 length: 13 amino acids. Looked up from germline, CDR1 is SQVTM and CDR2 is ANQGSEA. The V gene lost 4 bases and the J gene lost 5 bases, with 11 bases spanning the gap.

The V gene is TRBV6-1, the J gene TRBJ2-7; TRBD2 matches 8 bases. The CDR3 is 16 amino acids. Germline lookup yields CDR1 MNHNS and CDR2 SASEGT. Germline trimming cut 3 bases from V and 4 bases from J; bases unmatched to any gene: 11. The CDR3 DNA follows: TGTGCCAGCAGTGATAGGGCTAGCGGGCTCGGATACGAGCAGTACTTC. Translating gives CASSDRASGLGYEQYF.

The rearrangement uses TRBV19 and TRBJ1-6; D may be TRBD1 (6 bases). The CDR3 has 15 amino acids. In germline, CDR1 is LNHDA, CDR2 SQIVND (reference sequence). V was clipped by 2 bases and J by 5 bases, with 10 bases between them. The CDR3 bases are TGTGCCAGTAGTATAATGTACAGGGATAATTCACCCCTCCACTTT. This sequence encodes CASSIMYRDNSPLHF. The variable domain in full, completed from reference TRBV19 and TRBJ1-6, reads DGGITQSPKYLFRKEGQNVTLSCEQNLNHDAMYWYRQDPGQGLRLIYYSQIVNDFQKGDIAEGYSVSREKKESFPLTVTSAQKNPTAFYLCASSIMYRDNSPLHFGNGTRLTVT.

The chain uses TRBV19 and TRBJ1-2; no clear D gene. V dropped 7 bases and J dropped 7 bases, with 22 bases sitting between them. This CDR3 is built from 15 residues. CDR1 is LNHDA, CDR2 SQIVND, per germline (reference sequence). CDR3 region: CASTEWSPSGGGYTF. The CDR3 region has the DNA TGTGCCAGTACCGAGTGGTCCCCAAGTGGAGGTGGCTACACCTTC.

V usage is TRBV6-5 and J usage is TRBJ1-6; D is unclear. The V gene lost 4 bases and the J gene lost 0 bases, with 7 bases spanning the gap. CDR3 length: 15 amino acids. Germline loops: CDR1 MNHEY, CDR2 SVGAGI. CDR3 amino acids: CASSLEGSYNSPLHF. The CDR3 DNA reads TGTGCCAGCAGTTTGGAGGGCTCCTATAATTCACCCCTCCACTTT.